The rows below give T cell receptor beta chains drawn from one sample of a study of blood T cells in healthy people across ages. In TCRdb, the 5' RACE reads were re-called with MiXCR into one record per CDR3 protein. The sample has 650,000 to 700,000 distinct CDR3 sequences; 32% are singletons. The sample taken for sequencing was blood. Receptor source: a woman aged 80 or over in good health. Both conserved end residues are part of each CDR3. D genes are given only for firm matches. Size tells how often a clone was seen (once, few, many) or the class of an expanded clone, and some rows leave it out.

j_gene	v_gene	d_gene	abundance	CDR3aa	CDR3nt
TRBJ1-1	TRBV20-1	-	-	CSASQGVNTEAFF	TGCAGTGCTAGTCAGGGAGTGAACACTGAAGCTTTCTTT
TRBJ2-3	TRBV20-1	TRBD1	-	CSARDLGTASTDTQYF	TGCAGTGCTAGAGATCTCGGGACAGCGAGCACAGATACGCAGTATTTT
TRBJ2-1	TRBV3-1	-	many	CASSQEPSNEQFF	TGTGCCAGCAGCCAAGAGCCCTCCAATGAGCAGTTCTTC
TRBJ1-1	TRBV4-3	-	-	CASSQRPGSKTEAFF	TGCGCCAGCAGCCAAAGGCCGGGTTCGAAAACTGAAGCTTTCTTT
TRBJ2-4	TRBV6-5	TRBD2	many	CASSVAGGGNIQYF	TGTGCCAGCAGTGTAGCGGGGGGCGGAAACATTCAGTACTTC
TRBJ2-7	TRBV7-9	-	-	CASSPADVSYEQYF	TGTGCCAGCAGCCCCGCGGACGTCTCCTACGAGCAGTACTTC
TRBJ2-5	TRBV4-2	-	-	CASSRTPGPETQYF	TGTGCCAGCAGCCGGACCCCGGGGCCCGAGACCCAGTACTTC
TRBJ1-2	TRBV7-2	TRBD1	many	CASSLRGARGSNYGYTF	TGTGCCAGCAGCCTCAGGGGGGCCAGGGGAAGTAACTATGGCTACACCTTC
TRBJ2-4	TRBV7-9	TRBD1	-	CASSFSAGGFGKNIQYF	TGTGCCAGCAGCTTTTCGGCAGGGGGCTTTGGCAAAAACATTCAGTACTTC
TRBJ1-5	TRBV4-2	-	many	CASSQDLGGNQPQHF	TGTGCCAGCAGCCAAGATTTAGGGGGCAATCAGCCCCAGCATTTT
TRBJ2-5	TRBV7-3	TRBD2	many	CASARSASGVSVERETQYF	TGTGCCAGCGCCAGGAGTGCTAGCGGCGTCTCGGTGGAGCGAGAGACCCAGTACTTC
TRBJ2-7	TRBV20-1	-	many	CSARDPGVRSYEQYF	TGCAGTGCTAGAGATCCAGGGGTCCGCTCCTACGAGCAGTACTTC
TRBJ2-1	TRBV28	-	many	CASSFGGTTYNEQFF	TGTGCCAGCAGTTTCGGCGGGACAACCTACAATGAGCAGTTCTTC
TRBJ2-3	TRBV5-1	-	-	CASSDLLDTQYF	TGCGCCAGCAGCGACCTACTGGATACGCAGTATTTT
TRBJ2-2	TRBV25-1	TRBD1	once	CASQDRGRTGELFF	TGTGCCAGCCAAGACAGGGGGCGTACCGGGGAGCTGTTTTTT
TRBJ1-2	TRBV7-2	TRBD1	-	CASSPGTGPTHYGYTF	TGTGCCAGCAGTCCCGGGACAGGGCCCACCCACTATGGCTACACCTTC
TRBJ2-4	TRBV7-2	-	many	CASSLEATRRGIQYF	TGTGCCAGCAGCTTAGAGGCAACCCGGCGTGGCATTCAGTACTTC
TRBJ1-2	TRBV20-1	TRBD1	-	CSARSGGRGYTF	TGCAGTGCTCGATCAGGGGGGCGCGGCTACACCTTC
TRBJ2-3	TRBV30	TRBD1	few	CAWSVGPGGGTDTQYF	TGTGCCTGGAGTGTTGGGCCAGGGGGCGGGACAGATACGCAGTATTTT
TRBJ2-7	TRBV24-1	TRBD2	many	CATSQGLAGVYEQYF	TGTGCCACCAGTCAAGGACTAGCGGGGGTTTACGAGCAGTACTTC
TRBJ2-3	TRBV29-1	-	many	CSVEDRGRDTQYF	TGCAGCGTTGAAGATCGCGGACGGGATACGCAGTATTTT
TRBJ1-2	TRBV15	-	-	CATSRDNWGYTF	TGTGCCACCAGCAGAGATAATTGGGGCTACACCTTC
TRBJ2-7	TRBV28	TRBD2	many	CASSLLGGAREQYF	TGTGCCAGCAGTTTACTCGGGGGGGCCCGCGAGCAGTACTTC
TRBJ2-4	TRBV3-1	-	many	CASSQDFREDIQYF	TGTGCCAGCAGCCAAGATTTCAGGGAAGACATTCAGTACTTC
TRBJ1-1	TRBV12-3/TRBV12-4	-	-	CASKITAVNTEAFF	TGTGCCAGCAAAATAACAGCGGTGAACACTGAAGCTTTCTTT
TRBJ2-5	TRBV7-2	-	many	CASSLVYGQETQYF	TGTGCCAGCAGCTTAGTTTACGGTCAAGAGACCCAGTACTTC
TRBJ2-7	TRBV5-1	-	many	CASSSDVRGRGYEQYF	TGCGCCAGCAGCTCCGACGTCCGGGGTCGAGGATACGAGCAGTACTTC
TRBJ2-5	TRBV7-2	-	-	CASNRGAGETQYF	TGTGCCAGCAACCGGGGGGCCGGGGAGACCCAGTACTTC
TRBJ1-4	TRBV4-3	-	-	CASSQAFATNEKLFF	TGCGCCAGCAGCCAAGCCTTTGCAACTAATGAAAAACTGTTTTTT
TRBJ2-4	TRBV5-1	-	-	CASSLGNQNIQYF	TGCGCCAGCAGCTTGGGCAATCAGAACATTCAGTACTTC
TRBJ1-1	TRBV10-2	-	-	CASRPILQGAEAFF	TGCGCCAGCAGACCCATTTTGCAGGGCGCTGAAGCTTTCTTT
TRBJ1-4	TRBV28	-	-	CASSYGSEKLFF	TGTGCCAGCAGTTACGGGTCCGAAAAACTGTTTTTT
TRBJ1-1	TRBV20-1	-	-	CSARGQQLTEAFF	TGCAGTGCTAGGGGTCAGCAGCTCACTGAAGCTTTCTTT
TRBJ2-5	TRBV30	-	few	CAWSWTQKETQYF	TGTGCCTGGAGTTGGACCCAGAAAGAGACCCAGTACTTC
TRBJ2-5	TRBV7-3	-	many	CASSLIIGETQYF	TGTGCCAGCAGCTTAATCATCGGGGAGACCCAGTACTTC
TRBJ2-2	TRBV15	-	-	CATSSPGTDYTGELFF	TGTGCCACCAGCAGTCCCGGGACCGATTACACCGGGGAGCTGTTTTTT
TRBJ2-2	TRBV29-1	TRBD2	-	CSVFGLAGDQLIGELFF	TGCAGCGTTTTTGGACTAGCGGGGGACCAATTAATCGGGGAGCTGTTTTTT
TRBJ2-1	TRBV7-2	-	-	CASSLSSRTEQFF	TGTGCCAGCAGCTTATCGAGTCGTACTGAGCAGTTCTTC
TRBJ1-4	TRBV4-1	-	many	CASTISGDEKLFF	TGCGCCAGCACAATATCAGGGGACGAAAAACTGTTTTTT
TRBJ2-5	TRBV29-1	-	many	CSGGLGKETQYF	TGCAGCGGGGGACTGGGGAAAGAGACCCAGTACTTC
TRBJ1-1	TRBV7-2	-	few	CASSLDEGLFTEAFF	TGTGCCAGCAGCTTAGACGAGGGTTTATTCACTGAAGCTTTCTTT
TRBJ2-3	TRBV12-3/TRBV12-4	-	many	CASRFDWRGTDTQYF	TGTGCCAGCAGGTTCGACTGGCGGGGCACAGATACGCAGTATTTT
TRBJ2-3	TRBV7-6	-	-	CASSSNLPSTDTQYF	TGTGCCAGCAGCTCGAACCTTCCTAGCACAGATACGCAGTATTTT
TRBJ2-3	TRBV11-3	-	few	CASSPSLRGGPETQYF	TGTGCCAGCAGCCCCAGCTTGCGTGGAGGCCCTGAGACGCAGTATTTT
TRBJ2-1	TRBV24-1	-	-	CATSALGGREYNEQFF	TGTGCCACCAGTGCCCTAGGGGGTCGGGAGTACAATGAGCAGTTCTTC
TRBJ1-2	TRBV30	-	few	CAWDGGQLFYGYTF	TGTGCCTGGGATGGTGGACAGCTTTTCTATGGCTACACCTTC
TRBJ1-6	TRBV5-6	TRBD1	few	CASSRRGLGNSPLHF	TGTGCCAGCAGCCGAAGGGGGCTGGGGAATTCACCCCTCCACTTT
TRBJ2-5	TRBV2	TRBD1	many	CASKQGNTQETQYF	TGTGCCAGCAAACAGGGGAACACCCAAGAGACCCAGTACTTC
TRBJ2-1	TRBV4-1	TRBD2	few	CASTNLIGGRAGGQGEQFF	TGCGCCAGCACGAATCTTATAGGGGGCAGGGCGGGGGGGCAGGGTGAGCAGTTCTTC
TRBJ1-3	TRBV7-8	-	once	CASSARRGMRDTIYF	TGTGCCAGCAGCGCAAGAAGGGGAATGAGGGACACCATATATTTT
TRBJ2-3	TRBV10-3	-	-	CAISKSFGAGGVDTQYF	TGTGCCATCAGTAAGTCGTTCGGAGCAGGAGGCGTAGATACGCAGTATTTT
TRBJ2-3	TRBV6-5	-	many	CASSLLGGSTDTQYF	TGTGCCAGCAGTCTCCTTGGGGGTAGCACAGATACGCAGTATTTT
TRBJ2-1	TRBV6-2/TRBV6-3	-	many	CASSYSSRVPYNEQFF	TGTGCCAGCAGTTACTCGAGCAGGGTGCCCTACAATGAGCAGTTCTTC